A single sample gave rise to the 20 T cell receptor beta chains below, sequenced in a study of T-cell memory formation after mild COVID-19 listed by TCRdb under 2021. Library prep was done by 5' RACE. TCRdb lists the instrument as Illumina NovaSeq 6000. In-frame beta chains were kept once TCRdb had trimmed the public reads at Q25 with fastp and called clones with MiXCR. Identical CDR3 proteins give one entry, which carries the most common genes and DNA. This sample is represented by fewer than 250,000 distinct CDR3 sequences; roughly 15% of them were singletons. In total, the top ten clones hold around 2% of the sample. The sample taken for sequencing was PBMCs or a T cell subset sorted from them (not recorded which). These receptors were obtained from an adult woman who had mild COVID-19 (a few samples of this study predate the infection). The sample titles of this study are shuffled in the database, so cell type and time point are left out; the donor was told from shared clones.

This clonotype was detected ten times or more. This chain connects TRBV5-1 to TRBJ2-2; D is unclear. The germline CDR1 and CDR2 sequences are SGHRS and YFSETQ. There are 14 residues in the CDR3. With 3 bases removed from V and 2 bases from J, the gap between germline ends came to 8 bases. CDR3 bases: TGCGCCAGCAGCTCGCCCGGAAACACCGGGGAGCTGTTTTTT. It translates to CASSSPGNTGELFF.

This clonotype turned up a few times. V usage is TRBV7-2 and J usage is TRBJ1-3; 9 bases are shared with TRBD1. CDR1 and CDR2 from the germline V gene are SGHTA and FQGNSA. V dropped 2 bases and J dropped 8; count of bases not matched to a gene: 4. The CDR3 consists of 14 residues. The CDR3 DNA reads as TGTGCCAGCAGCTTACACAGGGGGCAGGACACCATATATTTT. This translates into CASSLHRGQDTIYF.

This sequence joins TRBV20-1 and TRBJ2-2; TRBD2 matches 10 bases. In germline, CDR1 is DFQATT, CDR2 SNEGSKA (reference sequence). V lost 3 bases to trimming and J lost 3 bases; unmatched junction nucleotides: 28. The CDR3 covers 23 residues. The CDR3 bases are TGCAGTGCTAGGGGTCTCCGGGACATCTTATCCAGAGCGGGAGGGCCTGACACCGGGGAGCTGTTTTTT. Protein product: CSARGLRDILSRAGGPDTGELFF.

This clonotype has just a few counts. The chain recombines TRBV4-3 with TRBJ1-1; tentative D call: TRBD1 (5 bases). The V end lost 2 bases, the J end lost 1 base, and 11 bases lay between the germline ends. This CDR3 has 15 residues. The V gene's germline CDR1 is LGHNA and CDR2 YSLEER. CDR3 nucleotides: TGCGCCAGCAGCCAACTGAGGGGCGGGAACACTGAAGCTTTCTTT. This encodes CASSQLRGGNTEAFF.

This clonotype occurred a few times. The chain employs TRBV5-4 and TRBJ2-7; D is unclear. Looked up from germline, CDR1 is SGHNT and CDR2 is YYREEE (reference sequence). The ends were cut back, 0 bases at V and 4 bases at J, with 8 bases in the middle. The CDR3 sequence is 13 residues long. For the CDR3, the DNA is TGTGCCAGCAGCTTGGACCGAACTTACGAGCAGTACTTC. Its translation: CASSLDRTYEQYF.

This clonotype was seen ten or more times. This chain uses TRBV5-6 with TRBJ1-3; 7 positions agree with TRBD1. V dropped 2 bases and J dropped 1; count of bases not matched to a gene: 9. Germline CDR1 SGHDT, CDR2 YYEEEE. CDR3 length equals 17 residues. The CDR3 nucleotides are TGTGCCAGCAGCTTTTCGACAGGGAGAGAATCTGGAAACACCATATATTTT. The encoded protein is CASSFSTGRESGNTIYF.

The chain couples TRBV7-2 to TRBJ2-7; no firm D call. This CDR3 has 12 residues. Trimming removed 4 bases at V and 2 bases at J, with 6 bases between. Germline-derived CDR1 and CDR2 are SGHTA and FQGNSA. This CDR3 reads CASSYTTYEQYF. In DNA, the CDR3 is TGTGCCAGCAGCTATACCACCTACGAGCAGTACTTC.

This clonotype was detected a few times. The chain employs TRBV29-1 and TRBJ1-1, with 7 bases lining up with TRBD1. The junction had 9 bases not matched to a gene; V was cut back by 7 bases and J by 7 bases. This CDR3 has 12 amino acids. Germline CDR1 reads SQVTM; CDR2 reads ANQGSEA. The CDR3 is CSAQPTGLEAFF. In nucleotides, the CDR3 is TGCAGCGCCCAGCCGACAGGGCTTGAAGCTTTCTTT.

The chain joins TRBV5-5 to TRBJ2-5, with D unresolved. The V end lost 0 bases, the J end lost 2 bases, and 14 bases lay between the germline ends. The CDR3 totals 16 residues. Per the germline V gene, CDR1 is SGHKS and CDR2 is YYEKEE (reference sequence). CDR3 nucleotide sequence: TGTGCCAGCAGCTTGGAAGCCGCCGGCTCACAAGAGACCCAGTACTTC. This encodes CASSLEAAGSQETQYF.

This clonotype was seen a few times. The gene calls are TRBV12-3 or TRBV12-4 and TRBJ2-7; possibly TRBD1 for D (5 bases). V lost 3 bases, J lost 6 bases, and 15 bases lay in between. CDR3 length: 14 residues. Here the CDR3 DNA reads TGTGCCAGCAGTTTTCGCGGTCAGGGCGGCGAGCAGTACTTC. It is translated as CASSFRGQGGEQYF.

The chain combines TRBV24-1 with TRBJ2-2; possible D gene TRBD2, 6 bases. Germline loops: CDR1 KGHDR, CDR2 SFDVKD. CDR3 length: 12 residues. Here the CDR3 reads CCSGPNTGELFF. CDR3 coding DNA: TGTTGTAGCGGACCGAACACCGGGGAGCTGTTTTTT.

This clonotype has just a few counts. This chain joins TRBV9 and TRBJ2-2; 8 bases are shared with TRBD2. Per germline, CDR1 SGDLS and CDR2 YYNGEE. The CDR3 spans 15 residues. Germline trimming cut 0 bases from V and 7 bases from J; bases unmatched to any gene: 5. The CDR3, as DNA: TGTGCCAGCAGCGTAGGCGGGGGGCACAACGGGGAGCTGTTTTTT. Translating it yields CASSVGGGHNGELFF. The entire variable domain, with the rest obtained from reference TRBV9 and TRBJ2-2, is as follows: DSGVTQTPKHLITATGQRVTLRCSPRSGDLSVYWYQQSLDQGLQFLIQYYNGEERAKGNILERFSAQQFPDLHSELNLSSLELGDSALYFCASSVGGGHNGELFFGEGSRLTVL.

This clonotype was found many times. The CDR3, as DNA: TGTGCCAGCAGCAAATTTGGGGCGCGGGGCGGGGAGCTGTTTTTT. Translating it yields CASSKFGARGGELFF. The gene calls are TRBV21-1 and TRBJ2-2; TRBD1 is the table's D call and was not checked against the DNA. TRBV21-1 is noted as a pseudogene. The CDR3 is 15 amino acids.

This clonotype was found a few times. The chain uses TRBV7-2 and TRBJ2-1; D gene ambiguous. Germline V gene lookup returns CDR1 SGHTA and CDR2 FQGNSA. Trimming shortened V by 4 bases and J by 1 base, and 14 bases separated the two germline ends. The CDR3 sequence is 16 residues long. The CDR3 is CASSYRHTESYNEQFF. The CDR3 nucleotides read TGTGCCAGCAGCTACCGCCACACGGAGTCCTACAATGAGCAGTTCTTC.

The rearrangement joins TRBV10-3 to TRBJ1-2; D possibly corresponds to TRBD1 (6 bases). Germline assignment: CDR1 ENHRY and CDR2 SYGVKD. The CDR3 is 14 amino acids. Trimming removed 4 bases from V and 1 base from J, with 10 bases in between. CDR3 sequence (DNA): TGTGCCATCAGTGCCACAGGGAGTAACTATGGCTACACCTTC. As protein: CAISATGSNYGYTF.

This clonotype has just a few counts. The CDR3, as DNA: TGCAGCGTTGAAGTGCCCGGCAGGGTGAACACCGGGGAGCTGTTTTTT. This codes for CSVEVPGRVNTGELFF. The V gene is TRBV29-1, the J gene TRBJ2-2; TRBD1 is a possible D gene (5 bases). Germline-derived CDR1 and CDR2 are SQVTM and ANQGSEA. The CDR3 is 16 residues long. Deletions cut 1 base from V and 1 base from J, with 13 bases between.

This clonotype was picked up a small number of times. V is TRBV29-1 and J is TRBJ2-2, with D maybe TRBD2 (6 bases). Germline CDR1 reads SQVTM; CDR2 reads ANQGSEA. The CDR3 consists of 13 residues. Deletions cut 6 bases from V and 5 bases from J, with 13 bases between. CDR3 coding DNA: TGCAGCGTCGGAGGGGTTGGGACCGGGGAGCTGTTTTTT. This translates into CSVGGVGTGELFF.

This clonotype was seen more than once but under ten times. The CDR3 loop is CASSLEGTRDIQYF. CDR3 DNA: TGTGCCAGCAGCTTAGAAGGCACGCGGGACATTCAGTACTTC. The gene calls are TRBV7-9 and TRBJ2-4; D is perhaps TRBD2 (5 bases). This CDR3 spans 14 amino acids. CDR1 is SEHNR and CDR2 is FQNEAQ in the germline V gene (reference sequence). V shed 1 base and J shed 8 bases, with 12 bases lying between them.

The count of this clonotype is one. Just one base apart from a much larger clone, this may be a read error. The chain joins TRBV5-1 to TRBJ1-1, with D uncertain. V shed 6 bases and J shed 1 base, with 16 bases lying between them. In germline, CDR1 is SGHRS, CDR2 YFSETQ. The CDR3 spans 15 residues. Written as DNA, the CDR3 is TGCGCCAGCACCCGAGGATGTATCGGGAACACTGAAGCTTTCTTT. Translated: CASTRGCIGNTEAFF. Combining the CDR3 with reference TRBV5-1 and TRBJ1-1 gives the whole variable domain KAGVTQTPRYLIKTRGQQVTLSCSPISGHRSVSWYQQTPGQGLQFLFEYFSETQRNKGNFPGRFSGRQFSNSRSEMNVSTLELGDSALYLCASTRGCIGNTEAFFGQGTRLTVV.

This clonotype was counted a few times. This chain uses TRBV6-2 or TRBV6-3 with TRBJ1-1; 7 nucleotides match TRBD1. The germline CDR1 and CDR2 sequences are MNHEY and SVGEGT. The CDR3 is 13 residues long. The ends lost 5 bases at V and 8 bases at J; junction bases unmatched: 8. The CDR3 region is CASSEAQGREAFF. As DNA, the CDR3 is TGTGCCAGCAGTGAAGCACAGGGGAGGGAAGCTTTCTTT.